These 20 T cell receptor beta chains were all obtained from the same sample, sequenced in a study of human T cells and chemical hapten exposure. Described time point: healthy volunteer bleed at 2 weeks. The total RNA was obtained from whole blood that was not fractionated. TCRdb independently ran MiXCR on the RACE reads; one entry per CDR3 protein. The sample holds roughly 130,000 distinct CDR3 sequences, approximately 9% seen once. Sequencing was done on a sample of whole blood. These TCRs come from a male donor in good health. Some clones in this sample may be carry-over from other donors' samples.

This clonotype was seen a few times. The chain links TRBV15 to TRBJ1-4; tentatively, D is TRBD1 (5 bases). V shed 5 bases and J shed 4 bases, with 11 bases lying between them. CDR3 size: 14 residues. Germline V lookup: CDR1 LNHNV, CDR2 YYDKDF (reference sequence). This CDR3 reads CATSGGRSNEKLFF. As DNA, the CDR3 is TGTGCCACCAGCGGGGGACGGAGTAATGAAAAACTGTTTTTT.

This rearrangement joins TRBV6-2 or TRBV6-3 to TRBJ2-1; D unclear. Trimming pared 5 bases from V and 7 bases from J, leaving 12 bases between. Germline CDR1 reads MNHEY; CDR2 reads SVGEGT. The CDR3 runs 13 residues. CDR3 sequence (DNA): TGTGCCAGCAGTCCCTACTACACAAATGAGCAGTTCTTC. Translated, it gives CASSPYYTNEQFF.

This clonotype turned up a few times. This sequence joins TRBV5-1 and TRBJ2-7; a weak D match, TRBD1 (6 bases). Deletions cut 0 bases from V and 4 bases from J, with 8 bases between. Looked up from germline, CDR1 is SGHRS and CDR2 is YFSETQ. This CDR3 spans 13 amino acids. This CDR3 is CASSLGQEYEQYF. In DNA, the CDR3 is TGCGCCAGCAGCTTGGGACAGGAATACGAGCAGTACTTC. The full variable domain, completed using reference TRBV5-1 and TRBJ2-7, is KAGVTQTPRYLIKTRGQQVTLSCSPISGHRSVSWYQQTPGQGLQFLFEYFSETQRNKGNFPGRFSGRQFSNSRSEMNVSTLELGDSALYLCASSLGQEYEQYFGPGTRLTVT.

Ten or more counts support this clonotype. The J gene is TRBJ2-1, the V gene TRBV29-1, with D maybe TRBD1 (5 bases). Germline values: CDR1 SQVTM, CDR2 ANQGSEA. V lost 3 bases and J 3 bases, leaving 6 bases between the germline ends. There are 12 residues in the CDR3. The CDR3 DNA is TGCAGCGTTGACCAGGGCTACAATGAGCAGTTCTTC. Its translation: CSVDQGYNEQFF.

This clonotype was seen a handful of times. The genes are TRBV4-3 and TRBJ1-3, with D perhaps matching TRBD1 (6 bases). Deletions cut 0 bases from V and 5 bases from J, with 17 bases between. From germline, CDR1 is LGHNA and CDR2 YSLEER. This CDR3 is built from 17 residues. As DNA, the CDR3 is TGCGCCAGCAGCCAAGAGGTGCATACAGGGACTAGAAACACCATATATTTT. Translated, it gives CASSQEVHTGTRNTIYF.

This clonotype was recorded at least ten times. The V gene is TRBV27, the J gene TRBJ2-1; TRBD1 is a possible D gene (6 bases). Germline V gives CDR1 MNHEY, CDR2 SMNVEV (reference sequence). The V gene lost 5 bases and the J gene lost 8 bases, with 13 bases spanning the gap. This CDR3 has 13 amino acids. The CDR3 region has the DNA TGTGCCAGCAGTACTCCGACAGGATATGAGCAGTTCTTC. The encoded protein is CASSTPTGYEQFF.

This clonotype appeared a few times. The chain is built from TRBV6-5 and TRBJ2-5, with D hard to call. The CDR3 sequence is 15 residues long. The V end was cut by 3 bases, the J end by 0 bases, with 11 bases between. The germline V gene encodes CDR1 MNHEY and CDR2 SVGAGI. The CDR3 DNA follows: TGTGCCAGCAGTTATAGAGGTCGGAACCAAGAGACCCAGTACTTC. Its protein product is CASSYRGRNQETQYF.

The V call is TRBV29-1, the J call TRBJ2-7; TRBD1 matches at 7 bases. Germline values: CDR1 SQVTM, CDR2 ANQGSEA. V lost 5 bases and J lost 6; bases outside the gene matches: 13. The CDR3 length is 14 residues. The CDR3 sequence is CSVTGTDTNGEQYF. The CDR3 DNA is TGCAGCGTTACCGGGACAGACACTAACGGCGAGCAGTACTTC.

This chain joins TRBV5-1 and TRBJ2-3; 11 nucleotides line up with TRBD1. Germline trimming cut 4 bases from V and 3 bases from J; bases unmatched to any gene: 4. The CDR3 spans 15 residues. Germline assignment: CDR1 SGHRS and CDR2 YFSETQ. CDR3 loop: CASSRTGGVTDTQYF. The CDR3 DNA reads TGCGCCAGCAGCCGGACAGGGGGCGTAACAGATACGCAGTATTTT.

This clonotype has only a few counts. The chain employs TRBV4-2 and TRBJ2-3; D is unresolved. Trimming removed 0 bases from V and 6 bases from J, with 4 bases in between. Germline loops: CDR1 LGHNA, CDR2 YNFKEQ. The CDR3 runs 12 residues. CDR3 sequence reads: CASSQDTDTQYF. For the CDR3, the DNA is TGTGCCAGCAGCCAAGATACCGATACGCAGTATTTT.

This clonotype appeared a few times. The chain couples TRBV4-3 to TRBJ2-3, with TRBD1 as a possible D gene (5 bases). CDR3 size: 17 residues. Trimming stripped 1 base from V and 0 bases from J, with 14 bases between. Germline V gene data show CDR1 as LGHNA and CDR2 as YSLEER. The CDR3 DNA reads as TGCGCCAGCAGCCAAGGCCCCCAGGGTATCAGCACAGATACGCAGTATTTT. It encodes CASSQGPQGISTDTQYF.

This clonotype was observed a few times. The genes are TRBV25-1 and TRBJ2-1; 7 nucleotides align to TRBD2. The germline gives CDR1 MGHDK, CDR2 SYGVNS. The CDR3 loop spans 16 amino acids. With 2 bases clipped from V and 0 bases from J, the junction kept 4 bases outside the gene matches. CDR3 residues: CASSEAGTNSYNEQFF. The CDR3 region has the DNA TGTGCCAGCAGTGAAGCCGGGACTAACTCCTACAATGAGCAGTTCTTC.

This clonotype was counted between two and nine times. V gene TRBV12-3 or TRBV12-4 combines with J gene TRBJ2-7, with a tentative D call TRBD1 (5 bases). The CDR3 has 11 amino acids. V lost 3 bases and J 7 bases, leaving 7 bases between the germline ends. In DNA, the CDR3 is TGTGCCAGCAGTTTTCAGGGAGAGCAGTACTTC. Its protein product is CASSFQGEQYF.

This clonotype was counted a few times. V usage is TRBV7-8 and J usage is TRBJ1-5; D uncertain. The CDR3 covers 12 residues. Trimming took off 5 bases at V and 5 bases at J, with 7 bases between the two ends. CDR1 and CDR2 (germline): SGHVS, FQNEAQ. The CDR3: CASSPTDQPQHF. In DNA, the CDR3 is TGTGCCAGCAGCCCTACAGATCAGCCCCAGCATTTT.

This clonotype was detected a few times. J is TRBJ1-5 and V is TRBV20-1; the D is unclear. The CDR3 has 13 residues. Germline V gene lookup returns CDR1 DFQATT and CDR2 SNEGSKA (reference sequence). V was pared by 2 bases and J by 4 bases, with 9 bases between. CDR3 coding DNA: TGCAGTGCTAGACGTGACCCAAATCAGCCCCAGCATTTT. This gives the protein CSARRDPNQPQHF.

This sequence joins TRBV5-1 and TRBJ2-3; a weak D match, TRBD2 (6 bases). V was clipped by 4 bases and J by 3 bases, with 9 bases between them. Per germline, CDR1 SGHRS and CDR2 YFSETQ. The CDR3 has 13 amino acids. CDR3 in DNA: TGCGCCAGCAGCGCGAGCGGGACAGATACGCAGTATTTT. This sequence encodes CASSASGTDTQYF.

This clonotype has only a few counts. The chain couples TRBV6-2 or TRBV6-3 to TRBJ2-3; TRBD2 matches at 7 bases. V shed 6 bases and J 4 bases; nucleotides not matched to a gene: 16. CDR3 length: 17 residues. Germline V gene sequence: CDR1 MNHEY, CDR2 SVGEGT. For the CDR3, the DNA is TGTGCCAGCAGACAGGACCCGTGGACTAGGACCGCAGATACGCAGTATTTT. It is translated as CASRQDPWTRTADTQYF.

This clonotype was counted only a few times. This sequence joins TRBV20-1 and TRBJ1-5; TRBD1 matches 8 bases. With 5 bases clipped from V and 7 bases from J, the junction kept 7 bases outside the gene matches. The CDR3 is made up of 13 amino acids. CDR1 and CDR2 from the germline V gene are DFQATT and SNEGSKA (reference sequence). The CDR3 spells CSAQQGVLQPQHF. The DNA of the CDR3 is TGCAGTGCTCAACAGGGGGTTTTGCAGCCCCAGCATTTT.

This clonotype was detected many times. The genes are TRBV6-1 and TRBJ2-2; no reliable D call. The CDR3 consists of 12 residues. V was shortened by 6 bases and J by 4 bases, with 6 bases between the two germline ends. From germline, CDR1 is MNHNS and CDR2 SASEGT. The CDR3 loop reads CASRELTGELFF. CDR3 in DNA: TGTGCCAGCAGAGAACTCACCGGGGAGCTGTTTTTT.

Worth noting for this clonotype: At one boundary the junction diverges from the germline segment, which might be a read error. The rearrangement links TRBV20-1 to TRBJ1-1; no clear D gene. The CDR3 is 16 amino acids. The germline V gene encodes CDR1 DFQATT and CDR2 SNEGSKA (reference sequence). CDR3 bases: TGCAGTGCTAGAGATCCCATTCGACTAATGAACATTGAAGCTTTCTTT. It specifies CSARDPIRLMNIEAFF.